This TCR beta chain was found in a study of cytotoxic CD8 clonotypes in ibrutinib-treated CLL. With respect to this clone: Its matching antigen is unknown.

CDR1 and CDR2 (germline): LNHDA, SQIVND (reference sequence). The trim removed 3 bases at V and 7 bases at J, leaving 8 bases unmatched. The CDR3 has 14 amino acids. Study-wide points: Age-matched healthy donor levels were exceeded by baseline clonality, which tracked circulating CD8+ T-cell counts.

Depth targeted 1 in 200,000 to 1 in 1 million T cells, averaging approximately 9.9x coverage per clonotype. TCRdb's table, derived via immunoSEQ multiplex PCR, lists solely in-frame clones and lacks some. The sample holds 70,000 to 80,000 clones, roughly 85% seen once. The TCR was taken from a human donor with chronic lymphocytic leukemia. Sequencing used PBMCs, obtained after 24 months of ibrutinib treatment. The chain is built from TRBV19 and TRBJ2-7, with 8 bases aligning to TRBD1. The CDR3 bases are TGTGCCAGTAGTATTGGGACAGGTCTCTGGGAGCAGTACTTC. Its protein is CASSIGTGLWEQYF.